This entry describes one TCR beta chain. Antigen: not known. The same CDR3 can be traced to other DNA sequences in this sample. This sample was included in a study of cytomegalovirus exposure and HLA in healthy donors. About the research overall: A subsequent analysis stated that the 100 to 150 validation repertoires were run on the same platform as the roughly 620 first-cohort repertoires. Overall study findings and caveats: Most TCR sequences proved rare, with some public TCRs found in many donors. Cytomegalovirus status was reportedly diagnosed by the classifier with high sensitivity and specificity.

Looked up from germline, CDR1 is SGHVS and CDR2 is FQNEAQ. The CDR3 has 13 residues. The V gene lost 1 base and the J gene lost 7 bases, with 8 bases spanning the gap. Sequencing used immunoSEQ multiplex PCR; TCRdb keeps in-frame clones, though not all of them. This sample has roughly 250,000 clones, with about 90% found just once. The V call is TRBV7-8, the J call TRBJ1-5; D gene unclear. The receptor was isolated from a woman aged 25-40 years in good health and CMV-seropositive. The material sequenced was PBMCs. In DNA form, the CDR3 reads TGTGCCAGCAGCTTAGAGGAGGGACAGCCCCAGCATTTT. It translates to CASSLEEGQPQHF.